One sample yielded the 24 T cell receptor beta chains listed below, sequenced in a study of T cell responses to AZD1222 COVID-19 vaccine. Produced via immunoSEQ multiplex PCR; TCRdb's table is partial and in-frame only. The data contain 120,000 or so clones, roughly 90% of them singletons. Sequencing used peripheral blood, obtained 28 days after the second AZD1222 dose. The receptors come from an adult who received the AZD1222 COVID-19 vaccine.

V gene TRBV29-1 combines with J gene TRBJ1-2, with 7 positions matching TRBD1. The CDR3 runs to 14 residues. After removal of 5 bases from V and 4 bases from J, the junction contained 10 bases not matched to a gene. Germline V gene sequence: CDR1 SQVTM, CDR2 ANQGSEA. CDR3 sequence: CSVLPQGRIYGYTF. The CDR3 nucleotides are TGCAGCGTTCTACCACAGGGGAGAATCTATGGCTACACCTTC. Full variable domain (outside the CDR3, taken from reference TRBV29-1 and TRBJ1-2): SAVISQKPSRDICQRGTSLTIQCQVDSQVTMMFWYRQQPGQSLTLIATANQGSEATYESGFVIDKFPISRPNLTFSTLTVSNMSPEDSSIYLCSVLPQGRIYGYTFGSGTRLTVV.

This CDR3 reads CATSEPGQGNPQHF. DNA of the CDR3: TGTGCCACCAGTGAGCCGGGACAGGGGAACCCCCAGCATTTT. The chain carries TRBV24-1 and TRBJ1-5, with TRBD1 identical over 10 bases. This CDR3 is built from 14 residues. V was pared by 4 bases and J by 10 bases, with 6 bases of the junction left unmatched. In germline, CDR1 is KGHDR, CDR2 SFDVKD.

The chain joins TRBV18 to TRBJ1-3, with 10 bases that match TRBD1. The CDR3 length is 16 residues. V lost 3 bases, J lost 6 bases, and 8 bases stayed unmatched. Per the germline V gene, CDR1 is KGHSH and CDR2 is LQKENI. The CDR3 region has the DNA TGTGCCAGCTCACCGCAAATGGGACAGGGGATAAACACCATATATTTT. It translates to CASSPQMGQGINTIYF.

This chain links TRBV19 with TRBJ1-1; the match to TRBD1 covers 9 bases. The germline CDR1 and CDR2 sequences are LNHDA and SQIVND (reference sequence). This CDR3 spans 14 amino acids. The J segment lost 1 base and the V segment lost 6 bases, leaving 3 bases of the junction unmatched. The CDR3 DNA follows: TGTGCCAGTAGAGGACAGGGGTGGAACACTGAAGCTTTCTTT. Its translation: CASRGQGWNTEAFF.

V usage is TRBV7-9 and J usage is TRBJ2-2; 8 bases fit TRBD1. The CDR3 spans 14 residues. Looked up from germline, CDR1 is SEHNR and CDR2 is FQNEAQ (reference sequence). The J segment lost 6 bases and the V segment lost 4 bases, leaving 4 bases of the junction unmatched. The CDR3 loop is CASSWTGPPGELFF. CDR3 in DNA: TGTGCCAGCAGCTGGACAGGGCCCCCCGGGGAGCTGTTTTTT.

V usage is TRBV14 and J usage is TRBJ2-7, with 11 nucleotides matching TRBD2. V trimming: 1 base; J trimming: 1 base; junction bases outside the gene matches: 6. Germline loops: CDR1 SGHDN, CDR2 FVKESK. The CDR3 covers 17 residues. The CDR3 region is CASSQVLAGGWSYEQYF. CDR3 nucleotides: TGTGCCAGCAGCCAAGTCCTAGCGGGGGGATGGTCCTACGAGCAGTACTTC.

The chain has TRBV5-1 and TRBJ2-3; no clear D. V was shortened by 2 bases and J by 5 bases, with 9 bases between the two germline ends. Germline lookup yields CDR1 SGHRS and CDR2 YFSETQ. The CDR3 runs to 13 residues. This CDR3 is CASSFGDGDTQYF. In DNA form, the CDR3 reads TGCGCCAGCAGCTTCGGCGATGGAGATACGCAGTATTTT. The full variable domain, with the rest looked up from reference TRBV5-1 and TRBJ2-3, is KAGVTQTPRYLIKTRGQQVTLSCSPISGHRSVSWYQQTPGQGLQFLFEYFSETQRNKGNFPGRFSGRQFSNSRSEMNVSTLELGDSALYLCASSFGDGDTQYFGPGTRLTVL.

The rearrangement joins TRBV7-2 to TRBJ2-7; possible D gene TRBD1, 5 bases. V dropped 5 bases and J dropped 0 bases, with 11 bases sitting between them. CDR3 size: 14 residues. Per germline, CDR1 SGHTA and CDR2 FQGNSA. DNA of the CDR3: TGTGCCAGCAGCCGGCGCAGGGACTCCTACGAGCAGTACTTC. Protein product: CASSRRRDSYEQYF.

J is TRBJ2-2 and V is TRBV28; D not certain. With 2 bases removed from V and 2 bases from J, the gap between germline ends came to 0 bases. CDR1 and CDR2 (germline): MDHEN, SYDVKM. This CDR3 spans 12 amino acids. CDR3 DNA: TGTGCCAGCAGTTTAAACACCGGGGAGCTGTTTTTT. Translated: CASSLNTGELFF.

V gene TRBV12-3 or TRBV12-4 combines with J gene TRBJ1-2, with D unclear. Trimming removed 2 bases from V and 1 base from J, with 5 bases in between. The CDR3 has 13 amino acids. CDR3 in amino acids: CASSLLLNYGYTF. The CDR3 DNA follows: TGTGCCAGCAGTTTACTCCTTAACTATGGCTACACCTTC.

The chain carries TRBV4-1 and TRBJ2-7, with 11 nucleotides matching TRBD2. CDR3 size: 14 residues. Germline CDR1 MGHRA, CDR2 YSYEKL. Trimming took 4 bases from V and 3 from J; bases not matched to a gene: 2. The CDR3 loop is CASSRLAGIYEQYF. The CDR3 DNA follows: TGCGCCAGCAGCCGACTAGCGGGGATCTACGAGCAGTACTTC.

This CDR3 is CATTPYLNTEAFF. In nucleotides, the CDR3 is TGTGCCACCACCCCCTACCTTAACACTGAAGCTTTCTTT. This chain links TRBV15 with TRBJ1-1; D is undetermined. The CDR3 has 13 amino acids. Germline assignment: CDR1 LNHNV and CDR2 YYDKDF (reference sequence). Trimming cost V 7 bases and J 2 bases, with 11 bases left between them.

This clone was recorded only once. The chain recombines TRBV7-9 with TRBJ2-7; D perhaps matches TRBD2 (5 bases). This CDR3 is 15 amino acids long. Trimming cost V 5 bases and J 0 bases, with 14 bases left between them. Germline V gene lookup returns CDR1 SEHNR and CDR2 FQNEAQ (reference sequence). The chain's CDR3 is CASSLGDARSYEQYF. CDR3 bases: TGTGCCAGCAGCCTCGGGGATGCCCGCTCCTACGAGCAGTACTTC.

V and J are TRBV30 and TRBJ2-5; no clear D. CDR1 and CDR2 (germline): GTSNPN, SVGIG (reference sequence). V lost 1 base and J lost 2, with 5 bases in between. The CDR3 is 12 amino acids. The CDR3 reads CAWSALQETQYF. The CDR3 bases are TGTGCCTGGAGTGCCTTACAAGAGACCCAGTACTTC.

The V gene is TRBV5-5, the J gene TRBJ1-1, with D hard to call. CDR1 SGHKS and CDR2 YYEKEE come from the germline V gene (reference sequence). CDR3 length: 13 amino acids. V was cut by 0 bases and J by 7 bases, with 10 bases left in between. The CDR3, as DNA: TGTGCCAGCAGCTTGGAAGTTGGCTTTGAAGCTTTCTTT. Translation gives CASSLEVGFEAFF.

The chain joins TRBV5-4 to TRBJ2-5, with D perhaps TRBD2 (5 bases). The CDR3 consists of 14 residues. The V end lost 5 bases, the J end lost 0 bases, and 11 bases lay between the germline ends. Germline CDR1 and CDR2: SGHNT and YYREEE (reference sequence). The DNA for the CDR3 is TGTGCCAGCAGTAACCGGGATTACCAAGAGACCCAGTACTTC. This codes for CASSNRDYQETQYF. The variable domain in full, completed from reference TRBV5-4 and TRBJ2-5, reads ETGVTQSPTHLIKTRGQQVTLRCSSQSGHNTVSWYQQALGQGPQFIFQYYREEENGRGNFPPRFSGLQFPNYSSELNVNALELDDSALYLCASSNRDYQETQYFGPGTRLLVL.

V is TRBV4-3 and J is TRBJ2-6, with D hard to call. The germline CDR1 and CDR2 sequences are LGHNA and YSLEER. This CDR3 comprises 14 residues. V was shortened by 4 bases and J by 0 bases, with 4 bases between the two germline ends. The CDR3 nucleotides read TGCGCCAGCAGCCTCGACTCTGGGGCCAACGTCCTGACTTTC. Its translation: CASSLDSGANVLTF.

The V call is TRBV25-1, the J call TRBJ2-1, with 11 bases lining up with TRBD2. Germline CDR1 is MGHDK and CDR2 is SYGVNS. V shed 6 bases and J 7 bases; nucleotides not matched to a gene: 8. This CDR3 contains 15 residues. CDR3 coding DNA: TGTGCCAGCAGCTCTACTAGCGGGAGATATAATGAGCAGTTCTTC. Its translation: CASSSTSGRYNEQFF.

J is TRBJ2-5 and V is TRBV7-2; unclear D gene. This CDR3 has 12 amino acids. The V end was cut by 3 bases, the J end by 5 bases, with 7 bases between. The V gene's germline CDR1 is SGHTA and CDR2 FQGNSA. Written as DNA, the CDR3 is TGTGCCAGCAGCTTCCGAGTGGAGACCCAGTACTTC. Translation: CASSFRVETQYF.

The CDR3 DNA follows: TGTGCCAGCAGCTTAGGAGGGGTTAGCAATCAGCCCCAGCATTTT. This sequence encodes CASSLGGVSNQPQHF. J is TRBJ1-5 and V is TRBV7-2, with D maybe TRBD1 (5 bases). From germline, CDR1 is SGHTA and CDR2 FQGNSA. The CDR3 length is 15 residues. V lost 1 base to trimming and J lost 0 bases, with 7 bases between them.

This clone was counted between two and nine times. This chain links TRBV6-6 with TRBJ1-2, with a tentative D call TRBD1 (6 bases). Per germline, CDR1 MNHNY and CDR2 SVGAGI (reference sequence). The CDR3 is made up of 14 amino acids. V lost 5 bases and J 6 bases, leaving 16 bases between the germline ends. Here the CDR3 DNA reads TGTGCCAGCAGTCCCGGCCAGGGGCGGGATGGCTACACCTTC. This codes for CASSPGQGRDGYTF.

The rearrangement links TRBV5-1 to TRBJ2-2, with TRBD1 matching 10 bases. The CDR3 has 12 residues. The V and J ends lost 7 bases and 6 bases, in that order; junction bases with no gene match: 0. Germline lookup yields CDR1 SGHRS and CDR2 YFSETQ. Here the CDR3 reads CASGTGAGELFF. The CDR3 bases are TGCGCCAGCGGGACAGGGGCCGGGGAGCTGTTTTTT.

V usage is TRBV19 and J usage is TRBJ2-7, with a tentative D call TRBD2 (5 bases). V was cut by 6 bases and J by 0 bases, with 18 bases left in between. The CDR3 loop spans 16 amino acids. Germline-derived CDR1 and CDR2 are LNHDA and SQIVND (reference sequence). The CDR3 DNA reads as TGTGCCAGTAGCCACCTAGCAGGAGTCCCCTCCTACGAGCAGTACTTC. Residues: CASSHLAGVPSYEQYF.

The rearrangement links TRBV6-5 to TRBJ1-6; 7 bases fit TRBD1. Germline lookup yields CDR1 MNHEY and CDR2 SVGAGI. V was clipped by 6 bases and J by 2 bases; unmatched bases: 1. The CDR3 consists of 14 residues. The CDR3 DNA follows: TGTGCCAGCAGCGGGACAGCCTATAATTCACCCCTCCACTTT. This gives the protein CASSGTAYNSPLHF.